Listed here are 26 T cell receptor beta chains from one sample, sequenced in a study of T cells in women clearing cervical HPV infection. Clones were sequenced by immunoSEQ multiplex PCR, and TCRdb holds only the in-frame ones, with some missing. The sample has roughly 15,000 clones, and its top ten clones hold roughly 10%. Sequenced sample: blood buffy coat. Receptors were obtained from a woman aged 18 to 75 with a cervical HPV16 infection that either progressed to CIN3+ or cleared (not recorded which).

Comments on this clone: Read data end 3 residues before the CDR3 end; the end is taken from the germline J gene. The rearrangement links TRBV2 to TRBJ1-4; 7 bases are shared with TRBD1. CDR3 size: 14 residues. CDR1 and CDR2 from the germline V gene are SNHLY and FYNNEI. With V trimmed by 5 bases and J by 6 bases, 6 bases remained unmatched. The CDR3 bases that were read are TGTGCCAGCAGTAGGCACAGGGGTGATGAAAAA. It encodes CASSRHRGDEK. The full-length CDR3 reads as CASSRHRGDEKLFF.

Note on this clone: The read ends 3 residues before the CDR3 terminus; that terminus is restored from the germline J gene. This chain links TRBV7-2 with TRBJ2-3; 10 bases are a match to TRBD1. The CDR3 has 13 amino acids. Germline loops: CDR1 SGHTA, CDR2 FQGNSA. Unmatched junction bases numbered 3, after V lost 6 bases and J lost 6 bases. The CDR3 sequence: CASRGTGEDTQYF. CDR3 DNA (partial): TGTGCCAGCAGAGGGACAGGGGAGGATACG.

About this clone: The read is 3 residues too short to cover the CDR3 end, so that end is filled in from the germline J gene. The sample has other DNA sequences that encode this CDR3 too. The rearrangement uses TRBV5-4 and TRBJ2-1; D perhaps matches TRBD1 (6 bases). The V gene lost 6 bases and the J gene lost 7 bases, with 11 bases spanning the gap. The CDR3 is 12 amino acids. Germline V gene data show CDR1 as SGHNT and CDR2 as YYREEE (reference sequence). Here the CDR3 reads CASTQTGNEQFF. The part of the CDR3 DNA that was read is TGTGCCAGCACCCAAACAGGGAATGAG.

As regards this clone: The read terminates 3 residues before the CDR3 end, so the remaining end is supplied by the germline J gene. The V and J genes are TRBV20-1 and TRBJ2-2, with TRBD1 identical over 7 bases. Germline CDR1 and CDR2: DFQATT and SNEGSKA (reference sequence). The CDR3 spans 13 residues. V shed 7 bases, J shed 5 bases, and the junction held 7 bases outside the gene matches. Incomplete CDR3 DNA: TGCAGTGGCCAACAGGGGCTAACCGGGGAG. Amino acid sequence: CSGQQGLTGE. The whole CDR3 is CSGQQGLTGELFF.

As to this clone: The read terminates 3 residues ahead of where the CDR3 ends, so the germline J gene completes it. The genes are TRBV5-3 and TRBJ1-2, with unresolved D. TRBV5-3 is flagged as an ORF with uncertain function. Trimming removed 0 bases at V and 7 bases at J, with 7 bases between. This CDR3 has 12 amino acids. CDR3 DNA, as far as it was read: TGTGCCAGAAGCTTGGCACAGCTTGGC. This sequence encodes CARSLAQLG. The full CDR3 protein is CARSLAQLGYTF.

A remark on this clone: The missing CDR3 end, 3 residues past where the read stops, is filled in from the germline J gene. The chain joins TRBV2 to TRBJ1-4; a weak D match, TRBD1 (6 bases). The germline V and J ends were trimmed by 2 bases and 3 bases, with 7 bases remaining between them. CDR1 is SNHLY and CDR2 is FYNNEI in the germline V gene. The CDR3 extends over 14 amino acids. CDR3 residues: CASSERTANEKLFF. The CDR3 DNA, read in part, is TGTGCCAGCAGTGAAAGGACAGCTAATGAAAAA. Supplemented by reference TRBV2 and TRBJ1-4, the full variable domain reads EPEVTQTPSHQVTQMGQEVILRCVPISNHLYFYWYRQILGQKVEFLVSFYNNEISEKSEIFDDQFSVERPDGSNFTLKIRSTKLEDSAMYFCASSERTANEKLFFGSGTQLSVL.

With regard to this clone: The read ends 3 residues shy of where the CDR3 ends; the end is completed using the germline J gene. V usage is TRBV7-6 and J usage is TRBJ2-7; D perhaps matches TRBD1 (6 bases). Trimming took off 2 bases at V and 3 bases at J, with 14 bases between the two ends. The CDR3 covers 15 residues. CDR1 is SGHVS and CDR2 is FNYEAQ in the germline V gene. The CDR3 DNA, read in part, is TGTGCCAGCAGCTTACTCGGCAGGGGAAGCTACGAG. Translated, it gives CASSLLGRGSYE. The whole CDR3 reads CASSLLGRGSYEQYF.

Notes on this clone: The sequence runs out 3 residues before the end of the CDR3; the remainder is reconstructed from the germline J gene. The V gene is TRBV19, the J gene TRBJ1-2; D gene ambiguous. Per germline, CDR1 LNHDA and CDR2 SQIVND (reference sequence). CDR3 length: 11 amino acids. Deletions cut 10 bases from V and 7 bases from J, with 13 bases between. The covered CDR3 bases are TGTGCCAAGGGTCGGGGATGTGGC. It codes for CAKGRGCG. The whole CDR3 protein is CAKGRGCGYTF.

Worth noting for this clone: The sequenced fragment ends 3 residues before the CDR3 boundary, so the rest is inferred from the germline J gene. The chain links TRBV5-3 to TRBJ1-1, with D perhaps matching TRBD1 (5 bases). TRBV5-3 qualifies as an ORF whose function is uncertain. Deletions cut 2 bases from V and 6 bases from J, with 8 bases between. CDR3 length: 12 residues. The CDR3 bases that were read are TGTGCCAGAAGCTTAAGAGGGGCTGAA. Encoded protein: CARSLRGAE. Given in full, the CDR3 is CARSLRGAEAFF.

Turning to this clone: The CDR3 end falls 3 residues outside the read, so it is completed with the germline J gene. The chain combines TRBV27 with TRBJ1-1; D is unclear. Germline loops: CDR1 MNHEY, CDR2 SMNVEV (reference sequence). The CDR3 has 14 residues. V was cut by 5 bases and J by 1 base, with 11 bases left in between. Incomplete CDR3 DNA: TGTGCCAGCAGTGCCCGGACTCAGAACACTGAA. Its translation: CASSARTQNTE. The full CDR3 protein reads CASSARTQNTEAFF.

With regard to this clone: Coverage ceases 3 residues before the CDR3 finishes, and the germline J gene fills in the end. V usage is TRBV19 and J usage is TRBJ1-4; D gene unclear. The CDR3 covers 14 residues. Per germline, CDR1 LNHDA and CDR2 SQIVND (reference sequence). The V end was cut by 5 bases, the J end by 2 bases, with 9 bases between. The part of the CDR3 DNA that was read is TGTGCCAGTAGTCAAGGGTTCACTAATGAAAAA. Translated: CASSQGFTNEK. The entire CDR3 is CASSQGFTNEKLFF.

Of note for this clone: The observed sequence ends 3 residues before the CDR3 terminus, with the missing tail filled in from the germline J gene. The chain joins TRBV19 to TRBJ2-7; TRBD1 aligns across 9 bases. This CDR3 has 17 amino acids. CDR1 and CDR2 from the germline V gene are LNHDA and SQIVND (reference sequence). With V trimmed by 3 bases and J by 5 bases, 14 bases remained unmatched. The CDR3 loop reads CASSILRGQGIRDEQYF. Partial CDR3 DNA: TGTGCCAGTAGTATTCTGAGGGGACAGGGTATCAGGGACGAG.

For this clone: The CDR3 extends 3 residues past the end of the read, so its final part is completed from the germline J gene. The chain combines TRBV6-2 or TRBV6-3 with TRBJ2-5, with 8 bases fitting TRBD2. V lost 6 bases and J lost 0; bases outside the gene matches: 6. CDR1 and CDR2 (germline): MNHEY, SVGEGT. The CDR3 runs to 15 residues. The CDR3 loop is CASRPRGADQETQYF. CDR3 DNA, as far as it was read: TGTGCCAGCAGGCCGCGGGGGGCCGACCAAGAGACC.

Regarding this clone: The read stops 3 residues short of the end of the CDR3; the missing end is completed from the germline J gene. V usage is TRBV7-9 and J usage is TRBJ1-1; TRBD1 aligns across 8 bases. Germline values: CDR1 SEHNR, CDR2 FQNEAQ (reference sequence). CDR3 length equals 15 residues. V was clipped by 1 base and J by 6 bases; unmatched bases: 7. The chain's CDR3 is CASSLVAGGAAEAFF. The sequenced CDR3 bases are TGTGCCAGCAGCTTAGTGGCAGGGGGCGCCGCTGAA.

In the case of this clone: Read coverage stops 3 residues before the CDR3 terminus; the germline J gene supplies the remainder. V is TRBV19 and J is TRBJ1-2, with D possibly TRBD1 on 6 matching bases. Germline loops: CDR1 LNHDA, CDR2 SQIVND (reference sequence). The CDR3 runs to 13 residues. V was shortened by 10 bases and J by 6 bases, with 18 bases between the two germline ends. CDR3 bases read: TGTGCCACCCAAAGGGGGGGGCTTCATGGC. Translating gives CATQRGGLHG. The CDR3 as a whole reads CATQRGGLHGYTF.

A word on this clone: The CDR3 goes on 3 residues after the read ends, and that part is filled in from the germline J gene. The rearrangement uses TRBV19 and TRBJ1-1; tentatively, D is TRBD1 (6 bases). Deletions cut 10 bases from V and 4 bases from J, with 13 bases between. Germline CDR1 reads LNHDA; CDR2 reads SQIVND (reference sequence). The length of the CDR3 is 12 residues. The CDR3 DNA, read in part, is TGTGCCACGCAGGGGATGGGCACTGAA. It encodes CATQGMGTE. From start to end, the CDR3 is CATQGMGTEAFF.

Details on this clone: The CDR3 goes on 3 residues after the read ends, and that part is filled in from the germline J gene. The gene calls are TRBV2 and TRBJ1-2, with no clear D. The germline CDR1 and CDR2 sequences are SNHLY and FYNNEI. The CDR3 is made up of 15 amino acids. Trimming pared 1 base from V and 3 bases from J, leaving 12 bases between. CDR3 amino acids: CASSEGATSYYGYTF. The DNA read from the CDR3 is TGTGCCAGCAGTGAAGGGGCGACAAGCTACTATGGC.

As concerns this clone: From the germline J gene comes the end of the CDR3, since the read stops 3 residues before it. The sample carries other DNA sequences with the same CDR3. The chain couples TRBV7-2 to TRBJ2-5; tentatively, D is TRBD1 (5 bases). The CDR3 covers 13 residues. V was pared by 3 bases and J by 5 bases, with 10 bases between. Germline V gives CDR1 SGHTA, CDR2 FQGNSA. CDR3 DNA (partial): TGTGCCAGCAGCTTTCAGGGCCTCGAGACC. Translated: CASSFQGLET. The CDR3 in its entirety is CASSFQGLETQYF.

As for this clone: The CDR3 end is not reached by the read, which stops 3 residues before it; the germline J gene fills it in. The rearrangement joins TRBV11-2 to TRBJ2-1, with unresolved D. The V end lost 4 bases, the J end lost 6 bases, and 4 bases lay between the germline ends. This CDR3 has 11 residues. Germline values: CDR1 SGHAT, CDR2 FQNNGV. The CDR3 spells CASSSLNEQFF. Partial CDR3 DNA: TGTGCCAGCAGCTCCCTCAATGAG.

On this clone itself: Coverage ceases 3 residues before the CDR3 finishes, and the germline J gene fills in the end. The chain is built from TRBV7-2 and TRBJ2-1, with D tentatively TRBD1 (5 bases). The germline V gene encodes CDR1 SGHTA and CDR2 FQGNSA. With 3 bases removed from V and 9 bases from J, the gap between germline ends came to 12 bases. The CDR3 contains 13 residues. CDR3 DNA, as far as it was read: TGTGCCAGCAGCTTGGGGCCCTCCGGTGAG. Translated, it gives CASSLGPSGE. The CDR3 in its entirety is CASSLGPSGEQFF.

Points on this clone: Read coverage stops 3 residues before the CDR3 terminus; the germline J gene supplies the remainder. The chain carries TRBV4-1 and TRBJ2-6; D gene uncertain. Germline values: CDR1 MGHRA, CDR2 YSYEKL. The V end was cut by 1 base, the J end by 0 bases, with 13 bases between. This CDR3 spans 18 amino acids. CDR3 in amino acids: CASSQAPPHLSGANVLTF. Partial CDR3 DNA: TGCGCCAGCAGCCAAGCCCCCCCACATCTCTCTGGGGCCAACGTC.

On this clone itself: From the germline J gene comes the end of the CDR3, since the read stops 3 residues before it. This chain connects TRBV10-2 to TRBJ2-2; D uncertain. With 2 bases removed from V and 6 bases from J, the gap between germline ends came to 10 bases. Per germline, CDR1 WSHSY and CDR2 SAAADI. The CDR3 consists of 14 residues. The CDR3 spells CASSEGLWAGELFF. Incomplete CDR3 DNA: TGCGCCAGCAGTGAGGGGCTATGGGCCGGGGAG.

For this clone: The CDR3 is cut off 3 residues early in the read; its end comes from the germline J gene. The chain employs TRBV9 and TRBJ2-7, with D maybe TRBD2 (5 bases). The CDR3 covers 13 residues. Per germline, CDR1 SGDLS and CDR2 YYNGEE. Deletions cut 6 bases from V and 5 bases from J, with 15 bases between. Incomplete CDR3 DNA: TGTGCCAGCAACCCCGGGGATACCCACGAG. It yields the protein CASNPGDTHE. The whole CDR3 protein is CASNPGDTHEQYF. The full variable domain, rest sourced from reference TRBV9 and TRBJ2-7, is DSGVTQTPKHLITATGQRVTLRCSPRSGDLSVYWYQQSLDQGLQFLIQYYNGEERAKGNILERFSAQQFPDLHSELNLSSLELGDSALYFCASNPGDTHEQYFGPGTRLTVT.

To note about this clone: From the germline J gene comes the end of the CDR3, since the read stops 3 residues before it. This chain joins TRBV20-1 and TRBJ2-7; TRBD1 aligns across 8 bases. Germline V lookup: CDR1 DFQATT, CDR2 SNEGSKA (reference sequence). This CDR3 contains 15 residues. V lost 0 bases to trimming and J lost 2 bases; unmatched junction nucleotides: 6. Incomplete CDR3 DNA: TGCAGTGCTAGAGATCTCGGGACAGGCGCCTACGAG. This gives the protein CSARDLGTGAYE. The complete CDR3 protein is CSARDLGTGAYEQYF.

Points on this clone: With the read ending 3 residues before the CDR3 end, the germline J gene is used to fill in that end. V is TRBV20-1 and J is TRBJ2-5; a possible D gene is TRBD1 (7 bases). Per germline, CDR1 DFQATT and CDR2 SNEGSKA (reference sequence). CDR3 size: 15 residues. V was cut by 0 bases and J by 4 bases, with 15 bases left in between. CDR3 amino acids: CSARDQGRGVETQYF. CDR3 bases read: TGCAGTGCTAGAGATCAGGGCAGGGGGGTAGAGACC.

About this clone itself: The read falls 3 residues short of the CDR3 end, and the missing part is taken from the germline J gene. The genes are TRBV7-8 and TRBJ1-1, with D perhaps matching TRBD1 (5 bases). The germline V and J ends were trimmed by 5 bases and 5 bases, with 21 bases remaining between them. Germline-derived CDR1 and CDR2 are SGHVS and FQNEAQ. This CDR3 is built from 16 residues. The covered CDR3 bases are TGTGCCAGCAGCCTCACGCGGGCGACCGGGGGGACTGAA. Translated, it gives CASSLTRATGGTE. In full, the CDR3 reads CASSLTRATGGTEAFF.